This T cell receptor (beta chain) was recorded in a study of cytomegalovirus exposure and HLA in healthy donors. Across the study: Clustering assigned 70% to 90% of the roughly 370 genotyped donors to the Caucasian-associated ancestry cluster.

Findings and limits, study-wide: It was reportedly the case that the classifier diagnosed cytomegalovirus status with high specificity and sensitivity.

The germline CDR1 and CDR2 sequences are SQVTM and ANQGSEA. The V and J ends lost 0 bases and 4 bases respectively, with 10 bases between them. The CDR3 covers 14 residues. Of note for this clone: Its antigen is still unknown.

This PCR relied on a set of 60 Vbeta primers and 13 Jbeta primers. The data were produced by immunoSEQ multiplex PCR, yet TCRdb's version contains in-frame clones alone and is incomplete. The sample has tens of thousands of clones; around 78% are singletons. The TCR sequence derives from a female donor in good health and CMV-seronegative. The sample taken for sequencing was PBMCs. V is TRBV29-1 and J is TRBJ2-1; D remains ambiguous. For the CDR3, the DNA is TGCAGCGTTGAAGATCTGCAGGAATACAATGAGCAGTTCTTC. It codes for CSVEDLQEYNEQFF.